This TCR beta chain was captured in a study of T cells of healthy individuals. Germline CDR1 is MRHNA and CDR2 is SNTAGT. CDR3 length equals 14 residues. V was trimmed by 5 bases and J by 7 bases, leaving 14 bases between them. TCRdb re-analysed the 5' RACE reads in MiXCR, keeping a single row per CDR3 protein. Here the sample spans 40,000 to 60,000 distinct CDR3 sequences, under 15% being singletons. This clonotype was picked up many times. The TCR comes from a human donor in good health. This sequence joins TRBV6-4 and TRBJ2-2, with a possible D match to TRBD1 (5 bases). DNA of the CDR3: TGTGCCAGCAGTTACACCCAGGGAAACGGGGAGCTGTTTTTT. Amino acids: CASSYTQGNGELFF.